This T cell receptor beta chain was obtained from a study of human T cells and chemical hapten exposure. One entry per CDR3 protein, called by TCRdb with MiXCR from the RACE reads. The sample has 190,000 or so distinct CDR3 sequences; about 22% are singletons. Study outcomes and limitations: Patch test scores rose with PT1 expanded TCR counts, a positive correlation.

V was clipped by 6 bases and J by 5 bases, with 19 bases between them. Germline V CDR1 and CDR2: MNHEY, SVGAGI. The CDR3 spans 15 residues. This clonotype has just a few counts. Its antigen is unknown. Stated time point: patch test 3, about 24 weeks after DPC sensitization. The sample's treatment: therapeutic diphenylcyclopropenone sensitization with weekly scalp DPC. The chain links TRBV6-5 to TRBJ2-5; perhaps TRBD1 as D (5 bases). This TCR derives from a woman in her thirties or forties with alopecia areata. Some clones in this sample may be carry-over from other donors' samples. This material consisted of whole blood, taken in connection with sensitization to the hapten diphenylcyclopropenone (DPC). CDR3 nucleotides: TGTGCCAGCAGCTCGACCCCAGGGAAGATGGAGACCCAGTACTTC. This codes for CASSSTPGKMETQYF.